This T cell receptor beta chain was profiled in a study of blood T cell repertoires in COVID-19. About the study: Both acute and convalescent COVID-19 samples were obtained from the United States, Italy and Spain. T cells, B-cell-depleted T cells, or PBMCs provided the cDNA or gDNA that served as material.

Per the original data handling: Reference gene primers were amplified, and this amplification served to estimate nucleated cell counts. TCRdb's copy holds only in-frame clones and misses some; the assay was immunoSEQ multiplex PCR. V, J and clone size were drawn from that table, and D and trimming were deduced from the DNA. The sample consists of about 64,000 clones, about nine tenths of them appearing once. The count of this clone is one. Germline V gene data show CDR1 as LGHDT and CDR2 as YNNKEL (reference sequence). The length of the CDR3 is 17 residues. After removal of 2 bases from V and 9 bases from J, the junction contained 10 bases not matched to a gene.

Sequencing input: peripheral blood. The genes are TRBV3-1 (or the pseudogene TRBV3-2) and TRBJ2-1; 13 nucleotides agree with TRBD2. The clonotype was recovered from a woman of 80 years or more with active COVID-19. CDR3 sequence reads: CASSQNRPGLAGREQFF. In DNA form, the CDR3 reads TGTGCCAGCAGCCAAAATCGTCCGGGACTAGCGGGACGTGAGCAGTTCTTC.